This T cell receptor (beta chain) came from a study of PD-L1 blockade in urothelial cancer. Across the study: Most patients, about 90% of the roughly 29, were males with bladder-origin cancer. Blood samples had a median of 141,255 T cells, tens of thousands of unique TCRs, and clonality 0.08 to 0.09.

A note on this clone: The antigen remains unidentified.

Study-wide results and caveats: More expansion of tumor-associated blood clones, seen at 3 weeks, marked durable-benefit patients.

The ends lost 5 bases at V and 9 bases at J; junction bases unmatched: 6. The CDR3 loop spans 13 amino acids. From germline, CDR1 is SEHNR and CDR2 FQNEAQ (reference sequence). Stated time point: pretreatment peripheral blood. Repertoires were generated with immunoSEQ multiplex PCR, while TCRdb's copy carries only in-frame clones and drops some. The sample lists tens of thousands of clones, approximately 90% occurring once. The material was PBMCs, obtained around atezolizumab (anti-PD-L1) treatment. This TCR came from a donor over 35 with urothelial cancer. The chain joins TRBV7-9 to TRBJ1-5; 8 bases match TRBD1. The chain's CDR3 is CASSPGQERPQHF. CDR3 DNA: TGTGCCAGCAGCCCGGGACAGGAGAGGCCCCAGCATTTT.